This note documents a single TCR beta chain sequence. The antigen it recognizes is unknown. No per-base quality is available; no much larger clone lies one base away. Genomic DNA was isolated from the sorted cells so that the TCRbeta CDR3 region could be sequenced. TCRbeta CDR3 regions were sequenced using the immunoSEQ Assay. TCRdb retrieved this table from immuneACCESS and kept in-frame rearrangements only. Not all clones are present; in checked studies, unresolved V genes account for under half, and no reason is known for the remainder. This sample is represented by almost 70,000 clones; more than 85% of them were singletons. The ten most abundant clones make up about 0.29% of the sample. Patients with a history of autoimmune disease or receiving systemic immunosuppression were excluded from the trial. Peripheral blood for TCR sequencing was collected from all dose cohorts at baseline, on cycle 4 day 1, and on cycle 7 day 1. The samples were taken from a phase I, first-in-human, multicenter, open-label dose-escalation trial of ivuxolimab. Adults with locally advanced or metastatic melanoma, renal cell, hepatocellular, or head and neck squamous cell carcinoma were enrolled in the trial. Before TCR sequencing, CD4+ and CD8+ T cells were separately sorted from peripheral blood.

Deletion took 7 bases off V and 4 bases off J, with a span of 17 bases between the germline ends. Spanning cysteine to phenylalanine, the CDR3 consists of 14 amino acids. The sequence is cut down to CDR3 DNA, 42 bases in frame from base 1. From the germline V gene, CDR1 is SNHLY and CDR2 is FYNNEI. The data were obtained in a study of OX40 agonist ivuxolimab in advanced cancers. Background on the whole study: The costimulatory receptor OX40 (CD134) was targeted by ivuxolimab, a fully human IgG2 agonistic monoclonal antibody. A male proportion of 75% to 85% and a mean age of roughly 55 years, ranging from about 20 to 80, were recorded for the dose-escalation cohort. Of the approximately 54 dose-escalation patients, hepatocellular carcinoma was present in approximately 20, melanoma in approximately 15, renal cell carcinoma in 9 and head and neck cancer in 9. Three dose-escalation patients achieved partial responses, one with hepatocellular carcinoma and two with cutaneous melanoma. Peripheral TCRbeta sequencing aimed to test whether ivuxolimab altered TCR sequence diversity and caused clonal T-cell expansion. The paper describes the monotherapy dose-escalation part (N of about 54 patients) of the phase I trial of ivuxolimab. Intravenous ivuxolimab was administered to patients every 2 weeks at six dose levels: 0.01, 0.1, 0.3, 1.5, 3 and 10 mg/kg. Prior anti-PD-1, anti-PD-L1 or anti-CTLA-4 therapy was permitted, and 40% of dose-escalation patients had received checkpoint inhibitors. General study outcomes and caveats: At doses from 0.1 to 3.0 mg/kg, clonal expansion was seen in both CD4+ and CD8+ blood T cells between baseline and week 6. Antigen specificity was not determined for the clonally expanded peripheral T cells. On average, CD8+ T cells showed more expanded clones than CD4+ T cells after ivuxolimab. Low levels of normalized T-cell clonal expansion were also shown by some nonresponding patients. In partial responders in the 0.1-3.0 mg/kg groups, normalized peripheral clonal expansion was found to be among the lowest, especially among CD8+ T cells.

The receptor was isolated from an adult with an advanced solid tumor such as melanoma, head and neck, liver or kidney cancer. This receptor chain uses TRBV2 and TRBJ2-7, with the D segment identity uncertain. The material sequenced was CD4+ or CD8+ T cells sorted from blood, taken in a trial of the OX40 agonist ivuxolimab. The CDR3 reads CASNVARVEYEQYF. The bases read TGTGCCAGCAACGTGGCCCGGGTCGAGTACGAGCAGTACTTC.